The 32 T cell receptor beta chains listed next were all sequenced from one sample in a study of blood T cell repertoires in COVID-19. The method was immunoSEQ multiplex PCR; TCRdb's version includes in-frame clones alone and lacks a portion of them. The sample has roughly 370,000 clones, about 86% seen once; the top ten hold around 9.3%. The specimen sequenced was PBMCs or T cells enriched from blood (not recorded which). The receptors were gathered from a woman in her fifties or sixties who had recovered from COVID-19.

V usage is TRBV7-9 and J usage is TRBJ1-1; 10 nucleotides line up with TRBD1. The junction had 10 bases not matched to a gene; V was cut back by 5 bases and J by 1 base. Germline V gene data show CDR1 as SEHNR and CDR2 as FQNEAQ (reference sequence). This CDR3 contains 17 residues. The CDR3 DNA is TGTGCCAGCAGCCAACGACGGGGACAGGGGCAGAACACTGAAGCTTTCTTT. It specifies CASSQRRGQGQNTEAFF.

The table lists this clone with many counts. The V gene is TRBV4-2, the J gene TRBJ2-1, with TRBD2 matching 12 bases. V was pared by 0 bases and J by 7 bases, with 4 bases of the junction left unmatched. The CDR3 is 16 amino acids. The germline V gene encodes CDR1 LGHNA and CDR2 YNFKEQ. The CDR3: CASSQDPSGGVNEQFF. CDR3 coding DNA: TGTGCCAGCAGCCAAGATCCTAGCGGGGGGGTTAATGAGCAGTTCTTC.

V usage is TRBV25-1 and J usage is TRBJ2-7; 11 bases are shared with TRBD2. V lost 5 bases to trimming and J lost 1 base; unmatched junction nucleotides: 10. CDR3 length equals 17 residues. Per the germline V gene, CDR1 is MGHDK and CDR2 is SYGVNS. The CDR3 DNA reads TGTGCCAGCAGTCCTCGCGTAGGGACTAGCGGTTCCTACGAGCAGTACTTC. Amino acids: CASSPRVGTSGSYEQYF.

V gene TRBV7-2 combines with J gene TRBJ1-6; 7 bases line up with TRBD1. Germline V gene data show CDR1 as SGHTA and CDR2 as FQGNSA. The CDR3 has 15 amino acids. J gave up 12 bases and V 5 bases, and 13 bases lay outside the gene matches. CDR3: CASSLWDSGPRPLHF. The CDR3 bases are TGTGCCAGCAGCCTATGGGACAGCGGGCCTCGACCCCTCCACTTT.

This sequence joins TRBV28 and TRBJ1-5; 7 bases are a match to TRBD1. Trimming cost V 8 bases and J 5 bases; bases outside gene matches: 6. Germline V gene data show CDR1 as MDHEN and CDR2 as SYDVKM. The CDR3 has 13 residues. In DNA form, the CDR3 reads TGTGCCAGCGGAAACAGGGGATATCAGCCCCAGCATTTT. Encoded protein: CASGNRGYQPQHF.

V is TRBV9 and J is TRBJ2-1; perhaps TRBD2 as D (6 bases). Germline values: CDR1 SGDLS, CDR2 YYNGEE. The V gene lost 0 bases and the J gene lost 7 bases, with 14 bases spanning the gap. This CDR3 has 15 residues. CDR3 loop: CASSVASSVGNEQFF. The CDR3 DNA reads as TGTGCCAGCAGCGTAGCTTCTAGCGTGGGGAATGAGCAGTTCTTC.

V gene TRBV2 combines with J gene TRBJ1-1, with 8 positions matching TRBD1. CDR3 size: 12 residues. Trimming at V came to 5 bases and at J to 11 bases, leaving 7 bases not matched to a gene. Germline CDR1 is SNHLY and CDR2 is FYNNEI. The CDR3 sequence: CASSQTRQGAFF. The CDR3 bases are TGTGCCAGCAGTCAAACCAGACAGGGGGCTTTCTTT.

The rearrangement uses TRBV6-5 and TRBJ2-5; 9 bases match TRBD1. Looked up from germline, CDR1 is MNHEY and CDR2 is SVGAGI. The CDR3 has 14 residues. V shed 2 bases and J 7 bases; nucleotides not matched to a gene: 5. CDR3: CASSYQQGAGTQYF. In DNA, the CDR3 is TGTGCCAGCAGTTACCAACAGGGGGCCGGGACCCAGTACTTC.

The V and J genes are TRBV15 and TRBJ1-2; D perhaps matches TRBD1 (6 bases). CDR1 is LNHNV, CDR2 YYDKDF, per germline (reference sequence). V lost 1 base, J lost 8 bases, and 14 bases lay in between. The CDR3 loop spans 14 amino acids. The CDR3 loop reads CATSRGTETRGYTF. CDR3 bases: TGTGCCACCAGCAGAGGGACAGAGACGAGGGGCTACACCTTC. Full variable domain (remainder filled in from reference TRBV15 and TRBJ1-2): DAMVIQNPRYQVTQFGKPVTLSCSQTLNHNVMYWYQQKSSQAPKLLFHYYDKDFNNEADTPDNFQSRRPNTSFCFLDIRSPGLGDTAMYLCATSRGTETRGYTFGSGTRLTVV.

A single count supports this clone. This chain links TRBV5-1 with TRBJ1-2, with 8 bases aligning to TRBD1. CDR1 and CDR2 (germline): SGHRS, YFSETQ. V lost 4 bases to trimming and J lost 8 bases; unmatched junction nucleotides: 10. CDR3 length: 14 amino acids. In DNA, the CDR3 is TGCGCCAGCAGCCCCCGGTCGACAGGGGACGGCTACACCTTC. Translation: CASSPRSTGDGYTF.

In DNA, the CDR3 is TGTGCCACCGTATCGACTAGTCGCGAGCAGTTCTTC. As protein: CATVSTSREQFF. The chain combines TRBV27 with TRBJ2-1; D is perhaps TRBD2 (6 bases). V was trimmed by 10 bases and J by 10 bases, leaving 17 bases between them. Germline V gene sequence: CDR1 MNHEY, CDR2 SMNVEV (reference sequence). This CDR3 contains 12 residues.

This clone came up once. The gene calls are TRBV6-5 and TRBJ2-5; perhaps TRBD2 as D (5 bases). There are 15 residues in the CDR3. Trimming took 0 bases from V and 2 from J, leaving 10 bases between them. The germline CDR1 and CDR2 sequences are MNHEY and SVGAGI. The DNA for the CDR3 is TGTGCCAGCAGTTACTCGACGGAGCGGCAAGAGACCCAGTACTTC. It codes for CASSYSTERQETQYF.

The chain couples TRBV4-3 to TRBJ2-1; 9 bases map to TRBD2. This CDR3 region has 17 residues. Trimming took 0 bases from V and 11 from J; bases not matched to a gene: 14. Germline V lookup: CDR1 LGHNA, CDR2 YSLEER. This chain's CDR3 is CASSQDLAGGSTMKQFF. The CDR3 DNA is TGCGCCAGCAGCCAAGATCTGGCGGGGGGGAGTACAATGAAGCAGTTCTTC.

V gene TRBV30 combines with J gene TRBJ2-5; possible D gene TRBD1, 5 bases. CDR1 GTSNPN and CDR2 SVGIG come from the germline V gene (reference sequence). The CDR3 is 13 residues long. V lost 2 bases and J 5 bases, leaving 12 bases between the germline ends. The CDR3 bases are TGTGCCTGGAGTCCTGCAGGGTGGGAGACCCAGTACTTC. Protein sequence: CAWSPAGWETQYF.

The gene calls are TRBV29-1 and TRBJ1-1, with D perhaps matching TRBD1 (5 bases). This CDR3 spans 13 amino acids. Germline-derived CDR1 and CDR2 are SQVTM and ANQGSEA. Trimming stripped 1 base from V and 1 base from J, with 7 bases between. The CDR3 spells CSVEGQGNTEAFF. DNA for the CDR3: TGCAGCGTTGAAGGGCAGGGGAACACTGAAGCTTTCTTT.

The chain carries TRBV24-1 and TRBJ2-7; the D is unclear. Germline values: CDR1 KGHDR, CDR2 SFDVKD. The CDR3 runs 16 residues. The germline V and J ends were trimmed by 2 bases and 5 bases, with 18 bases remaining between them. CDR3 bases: TGTGCCACCAGTGATTCTGGGCAGGTCTTCCCTAACGAGCAGTACTTC. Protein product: CATSDSGQVFPNEQYF.

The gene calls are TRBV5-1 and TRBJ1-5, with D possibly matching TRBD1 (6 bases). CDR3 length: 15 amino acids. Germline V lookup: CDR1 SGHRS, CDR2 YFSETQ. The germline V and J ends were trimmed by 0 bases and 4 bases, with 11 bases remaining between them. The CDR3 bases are TGCGCCAGCAGCTTGGAAGGACAGAATAATCAGCCCCAGCATTTT. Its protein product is CASSLEGQNNQPQHF.

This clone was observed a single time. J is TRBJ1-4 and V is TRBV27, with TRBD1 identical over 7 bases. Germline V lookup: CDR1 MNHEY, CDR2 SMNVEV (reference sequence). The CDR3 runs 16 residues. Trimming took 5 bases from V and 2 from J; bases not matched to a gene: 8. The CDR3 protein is CASSGRGLGTNEKLFF. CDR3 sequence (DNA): TGTGCCAGCAGTGGAAGGGGGCTGGGGACTAATGAAAAACTGTTTTTT.

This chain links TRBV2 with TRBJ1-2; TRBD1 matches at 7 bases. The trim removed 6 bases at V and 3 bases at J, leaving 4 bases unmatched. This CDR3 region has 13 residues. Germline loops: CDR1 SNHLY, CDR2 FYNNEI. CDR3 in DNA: TGTGCCAGCAGCAGGGACAGAGACTATGGCTACACCTTC. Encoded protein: CASSRDRDYGYTF.

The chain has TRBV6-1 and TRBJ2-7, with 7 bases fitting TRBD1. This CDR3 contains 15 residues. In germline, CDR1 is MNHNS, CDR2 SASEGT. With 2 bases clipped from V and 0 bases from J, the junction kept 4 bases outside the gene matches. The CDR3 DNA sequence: TGTGCCAGCAGTGAACAAACAGGGGCCTCCTACGAGCAGTACTTC. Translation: CASSEQTGASYEQYF.

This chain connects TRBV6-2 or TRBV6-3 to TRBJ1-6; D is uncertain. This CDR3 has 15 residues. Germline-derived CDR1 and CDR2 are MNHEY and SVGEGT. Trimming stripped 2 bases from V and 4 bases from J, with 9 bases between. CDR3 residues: CASSYLLAYNSPLHF. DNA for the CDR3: TGTGCCAGCAGTTACCTCTTGGCTTATAATTCACCCCTCCACTTT.

CDR3: CASSPGLRRGGNTIYF. The CDR3 bases are TGTGCCAGTAGTCCGGGACTCAGACGGGGAGGAAACACCATATATTTT. The J gene is TRBJ1-3, the V gene TRBV19; D possibly corresponds to TRBD1 (5 bases). Looked up from germline, CDR1 is LNHDA and CDR2 is SQIVND (reference sequence). V was pared by 5 bases and J by 4 bases, with 18 bases between. This CDR3 is 16 amino acids long.

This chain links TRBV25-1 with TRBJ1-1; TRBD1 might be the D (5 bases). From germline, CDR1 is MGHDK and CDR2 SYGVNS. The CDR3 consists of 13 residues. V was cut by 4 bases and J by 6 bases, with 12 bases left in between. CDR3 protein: CASSVGGAAEAFF. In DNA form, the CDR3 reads TGTGCCAGCAGTGTTGGAGGGGCGGCTGAAGCTTTCTTT.

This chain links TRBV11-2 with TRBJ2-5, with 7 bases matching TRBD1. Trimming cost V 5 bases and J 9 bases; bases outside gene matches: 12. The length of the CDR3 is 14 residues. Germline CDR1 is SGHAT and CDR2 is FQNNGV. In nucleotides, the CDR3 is TGTGCCAGCAGCGCCGACCTCCGACAGGGTCCCCAGTACTTC. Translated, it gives CASSADLRQGPQYF.

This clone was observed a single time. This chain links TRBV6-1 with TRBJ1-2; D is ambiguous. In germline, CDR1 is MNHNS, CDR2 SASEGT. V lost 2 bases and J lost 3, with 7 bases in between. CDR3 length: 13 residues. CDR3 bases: TGTGCCAGCAGTGAATCCGGGGACTATGGCTACACCTTC. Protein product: CASSESGDYGYTF.

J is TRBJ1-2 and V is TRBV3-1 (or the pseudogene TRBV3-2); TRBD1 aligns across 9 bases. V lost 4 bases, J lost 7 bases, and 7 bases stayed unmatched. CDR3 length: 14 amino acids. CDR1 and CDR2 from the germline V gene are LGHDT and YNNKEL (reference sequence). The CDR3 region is CASSLLTGGSGYTF. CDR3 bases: TGTGCCAGCAGCCTATTAACAGGGGGCAGTGGCTACACCTTC.

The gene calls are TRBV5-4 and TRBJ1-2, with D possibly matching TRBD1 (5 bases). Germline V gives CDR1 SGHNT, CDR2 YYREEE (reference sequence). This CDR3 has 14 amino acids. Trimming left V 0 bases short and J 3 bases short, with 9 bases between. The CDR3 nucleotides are TGTGCCAGCAGCTTGGCAGGGTGGGACTATGGCTACACCTTC. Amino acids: CASSLAGWDYGYTF.

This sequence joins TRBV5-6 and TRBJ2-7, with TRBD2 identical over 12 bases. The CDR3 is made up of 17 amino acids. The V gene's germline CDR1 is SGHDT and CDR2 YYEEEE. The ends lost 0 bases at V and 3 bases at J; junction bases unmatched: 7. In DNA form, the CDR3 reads TGTGCCAGCAGCTTGGGAGTGACTAGCGGGGGCTTCTACGAGCAGTACTTC. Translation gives CASSLGVTSGGFYEQYF.

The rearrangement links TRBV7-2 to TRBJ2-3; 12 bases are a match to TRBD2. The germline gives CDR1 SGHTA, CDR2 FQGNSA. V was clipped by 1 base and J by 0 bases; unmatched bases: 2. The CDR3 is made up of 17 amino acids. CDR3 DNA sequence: TGTGCCAGCAGCTTAGTACTAGCGGGGGGTAGCACAGATACGCAGTATTTT. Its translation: CASSLVLAGGSTDTQYF.

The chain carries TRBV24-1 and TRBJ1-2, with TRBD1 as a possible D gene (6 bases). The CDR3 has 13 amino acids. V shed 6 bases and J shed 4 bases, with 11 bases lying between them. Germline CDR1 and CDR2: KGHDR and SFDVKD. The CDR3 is CATSQGQFYGYTF. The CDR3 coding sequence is TGTGCCACCAGTCAAGGACAGTTCTATGGCTACACCTTC.

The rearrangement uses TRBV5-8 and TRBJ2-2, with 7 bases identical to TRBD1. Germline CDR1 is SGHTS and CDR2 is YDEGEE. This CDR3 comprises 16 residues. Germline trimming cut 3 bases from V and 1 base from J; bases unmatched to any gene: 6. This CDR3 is CASSWRRTGNTGELFF. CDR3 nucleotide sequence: TGTGCCAGCAGCTGGAGGCGGACAGGGAACACCGGGGAGCTGTTTTTT.

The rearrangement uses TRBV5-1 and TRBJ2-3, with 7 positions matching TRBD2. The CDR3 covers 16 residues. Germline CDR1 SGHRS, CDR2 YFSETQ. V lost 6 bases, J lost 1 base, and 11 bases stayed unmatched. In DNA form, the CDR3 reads TGCGCCAGCACCTCCGTAAGACTAGCTGGCACAGATACGCAGTATTTT. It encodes CASTSVRLAGTDTQYF.